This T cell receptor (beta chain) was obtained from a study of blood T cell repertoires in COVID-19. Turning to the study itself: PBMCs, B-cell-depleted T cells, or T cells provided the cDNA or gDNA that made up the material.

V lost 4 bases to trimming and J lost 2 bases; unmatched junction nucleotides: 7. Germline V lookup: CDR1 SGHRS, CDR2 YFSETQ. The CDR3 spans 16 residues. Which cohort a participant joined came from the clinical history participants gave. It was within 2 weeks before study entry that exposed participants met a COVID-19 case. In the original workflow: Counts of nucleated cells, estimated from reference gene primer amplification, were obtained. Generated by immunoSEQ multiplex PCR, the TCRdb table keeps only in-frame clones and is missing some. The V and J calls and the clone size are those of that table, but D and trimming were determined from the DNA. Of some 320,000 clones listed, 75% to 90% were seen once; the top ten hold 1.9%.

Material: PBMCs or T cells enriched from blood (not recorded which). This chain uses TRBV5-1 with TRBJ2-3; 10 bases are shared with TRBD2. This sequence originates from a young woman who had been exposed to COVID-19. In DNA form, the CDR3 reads TGCGCCAGCAGCCAGACTAGCGGGTTCATCACAGATACGCAGTATTTT. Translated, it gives CASSQTSGFITDTQYF.